These 32 T cell receptor beta chains were sequenced from one sample in a study of shared clonotypes between healthy human individuals. Some clones are missing from TCRdb's copy, which holds only in-frame ones; the method was immunoSEQ multiplex PCR. The data hold under 750,000 clones, with over 55% observed a single time. The specimen was memory CD4+ T cells sorted from blood. This sample's subset: CD45RA-negative fraction. All receptors derive from a woman aged 25-40 years in good health.

This clone was counted only a few times. The same CDR3 can be traced to other DNA sequences in this sample. V and J are TRBV5-6 and TRBJ2-5; D is unresolved. The CDR3 is 13 amino acids. CDR1 is SGHDT and CDR2 is YYEEEE in the germline V gene. The V gene lost 0 bases and the J gene lost 2 bases, with 5 bases spanning the gap. The CDR3 spells CASSLGVQETQYF. Written as DNA, the CDR3 is TGTGCCAGCAGCTTGGGCGTACAAGAGACCCAGTACTTC.

The chain employs TRBV9 and TRBJ2-7, with a possible D match to TRBD1 (6 bases). CDR1 and CDR2 from the germline V gene are SGDLS and YYNGEE. Between the trimmed V and J ends, which lost 3 bases and 6 bases, there was a span of 19 bases. The CDR3 extends over 15 amino acids. The CDR3 nucleotides are TGTGCCAGCAGCGCGACAGGATTTTCTGAAGGCGAGCAGTACTTC. This sequence encodes CASSATGFSEGEQYF.

This chain connects TRBV5-4 to TRBJ2-1, with 8 nucleotides matching TRBD2. Looked up from germline, CDR1 is SGHNT and CDR2 is YYREEE (reference sequence). This CDR3 contains 17 residues. Losses at the gene ends were 5 bases for V and 0 bases for J; bases not matched to a gene: 10. The CDR3 sequence is CASSYGLAESSYNEQFF. The CDR3 DNA is TGTGCCAGCAGTTATGGACTAGCCGAGAGCTCCTACAATGAGCAGTTCTTC.

The chain links TRBV7-2 to TRBJ2-5; 9 bases map to TRBD1. In germline, CDR1 is SGHTA, CDR2 FQGNSA. The CDR3 is made up of 14 amino acids. V dropped 1 base and J dropped 4; count of bases not matched to a gene: 1. CDR3 sequence reads: CASSLVQGAETQYF. CDR3 sequence (DNA): TGTGCCAGCAGCTTAGTACAGGGGGCAGAGACCCAGTACTTC.

This clone showed up just a few times. The CDR3 DNA reads TGTGCCAGCAGAACAGGTGTCGGTTCACCCCTCCACTTT. Encoded protein: CASRTGVGSPLHF. The chain links TRBV6-6 to TRBJ1-6; tentatively, D is TRBD1 (5 bases). The length of the CDR3 is 13 residues. CDR1 is MNHNY, CDR2 SVGAGI, per germline (reference sequence). The V end lost 6 bases, the J end lost 9 bases, and 12 bases lay between the germline ends.

J is TRBJ1-3 and V is TRBV7-9, with 7 bases that match TRBD1. V lost 7 bases to trimming and J lost 0 bases; unmatched junction nucleotides: 9. This CDR3 comprises 16 residues. The V gene's germline CDR1 is SEHNR and CDR2 FQNEAQ (reference sequence). CDR3 DNA sequence: TGTGCCAGCATCCACGGGGACAGAGACTCTGGAAACACCATATATTTT. This encodes CASIHGDRDSGNTIYF.

This clone was detected only a few times. The V call is TRBV6-1, the J call TRBJ1-5; possibly TRBD1 for D (6 bases). Germline CDR1 MNHNS, CDR2 SASEGT. Trimming stripped 5 bases from V and 5 bases from J, with 16 bases between. The CDR3 runs 15 residues. The CDR3 DNA is TGTGCCAGCAGTAGGGAGGGGGACCTAGATCAGCCCCAGCATTTT. Translation: CASSREGDLDQPQHF.

The chain recombines TRBV28 with TRBJ1-2; 8 nucleotides match TRBD1. V lost 7 bases, J lost 4 bases, and 8 bases stayed unmatched. CDR3 length equals 14 residues. From germline, CDR1 is MDHEN and CDR2 SYDVKM. DNA for the CDR3: TGTGCCAGCACCCTGCAGGGGGCGGGCTATGGCTACACCTTC. It is translated as CASTLQGAGYGYTF.

The chain links TRBV10-3 to TRBJ2-1, with 11 nucleotides matching TRBD2. The V gene end was trimmed by 9 bases and the J gene end by 9 bases; junction bases not matched to a gene: 10. The CDR3 is made up of 14 amino acids. The V gene's germline CDR1 is ENHRY and CDR2 SYGVKD. The CDR3 DNA reads as TGTGCCATAACTAGCGGGAGTGGGATCGGTGAGCAGTTCTTC. Translating gives CAITSGSGIGEQFF.

The chain couples TRBV2 to TRBJ2-7; 8 bases match TRBD1. The germline V gene has CDR1 SNHLY and CDR2 FYNNEI. The V segment lost 4 bases and the J segment 5 bases; nucleotides outside the gene matches: 7. The CDR3 contains 14 residues. The CDR3 DNA reads TGTGCCAGCAGTGCCCGGACAGGGAATAACGAGCAGTACTTC. Its protein product is CASSARTGNNEQYF.

The chain links TRBV19 to TRBJ2-5; TRBD1 matches at 11 bases. Germline CDR1 reads LNHDA; CDR2 reads SQIVND (reference sequence). The V and J ends lost 4 bases and 5 bases, in that order; junction bases with no gene match: 6. This CDR3 contains 15 residues. CDR3 loop: CASSKGQGAGETQYF. The CDR3 bases are TGTGCCAGTAGTAAAGGACAGGGGGCCGGGGAGACCCAGTACTTC.

V gene TRBV10-1 combines with J gene TRBJ2-2; D call uncertain. The CDR3 is made up of 13 amino acids. Trimming cost V 6 bases and J 1 base, with 6 bases left between them. CDR1 WNHNN and CDR2 SYGVQD come from the germline V gene (reference sequence). CDR3 residues: CASSRLNTGELFF. The CDR3 coding sequence is TGCGCCAGCAGCCGACTGAACACCGGGGAGCTGTTTTTT.

The CDR3 protein is CASRVPGPNTGELFF. The DNA of the CDR3 is TGTGCCAGCAGGGTGCCGGGCCCGAACACCGGGGAGCTGTTTTTT. This sequence joins TRBV28 and TRBJ2-2; no clear D gene. The length of the CDR3 is 15 residues. V shed 6 bases and J shed 0 bases, with 11 bases lying between them. Germline V lookup: CDR1 MDHEN, CDR2 SYDVKM.

This sequence joins TRBV15 and TRBJ2-2; D might be TRBD1 or TRBD2, each matching 5 bases. CDR3 size: 15 residues. Germline V gene data show CDR1 as LNHNV and CDR2 as YYDKDF (reference sequence). With 9 bases removed from V and 3 bases from J, the gap between germline ends came to 17 bases. The CDR3 DNA reads TGTGCCACTCAAATGAGGGGAGCGGACACCGGGGAGCTGTTTTTT. Residues: CATQMRGADTGELFF.

This rearrangement joins TRBV6-1 to TRBJ2-3, with TRBD2 matching over 9 bases. With V trimmed by 4 bases and J by 0 bases, 5 bases remained unmatched. CDR3 length: 16 residues. Germline CDR1 and CDR2: MNHNS and SASEGT. The CDR3 here is CASSVRLAESTDTQYF. CDR3 nucleotide sequence: TGTGCCAGCAGTGTCCGACTAGCGGAGAGCACAGATACGCAGTATTTT.

This chain connects TRBV2 to TRBJ2-7; 10 bases align to TRBD2. This CDR3 has 15 amino acids. Germline lookup yields CDR1 SNHLY and CDR2 FYNNEI. The trim removed 8 bases at V and 0 bases at J, leaving 7 bases unmatched. CDR3 DNA: TGTGCCAGCCATCAGCGGGAGGGCCCCTCCTACGAGCAGTACTTC. Translated: CASHQREGPSYEQYF.

The chain is built from TRBV19 and TRBJ2-1; the D is unclear. The CDR3 loop spans 13 amino acids. V dropped 2 bases and J dropped 5 bases, with 7 bases sitting between them. In germline, CDR1 is LNHDA, CDR2 SQIVND (reference sequence). This CDR3 is CASSISYNNEQFF. The CDR3 nucleotides are TGTGCCAGTAGTATATCGTATAACAATGAGCAGTTCTTC.

The V gene is TRBV19, the J gene TRBJ2-2, with TRBD2 matching over 10 bases. The trim removed 7 bases at V and 3 bases at J, leaving 2 bases unmatched. This CDR3 is built from 14 residues. Germline assignment: CDR1 LNHDA and CDR2 SQIVND (reference sequence). The CDR3 DNA reads TGTGCCAGTAAGCTAGCGGGAGACACCGGGGAGCTGTTTTTT. Protein product: CASKLAGDTGELFF.

The chain links TRBV6-5 to TRBJ2-1; 11 bases are shared with TRBD1. Germline V gives CDR1 MNHEY, CDR2 SVGAGI. The CDR3 consists of 13 residues. V shed 10 bases, J shed 6 bases, and the junction held 5 bases outside the gene matches. The CDR3 DNA reads TGTGCCATCAGGGGGACAGGGGGCAATGAGCAGTTCTTC. Amino acids: CAIRGTGGNEQFF.

This rearrangement joins TRBV28 to TRBJ1-1, with D uncertain. The germline gives CDR1 MDHEN, CDR2 SYDVKM. The CDR3 spans 14 residues. V was pared by 7 bases and J by 3 bases, with 15 bases between. The CDR3 spells CASILSGGYTEAFF. CDR3 coding DNA: TGTGCCAGCATCTTATCAGGAGGGTACACTGAAGCTTTCTTT.

The chain recombines TRBV4-2 with TRBJ2-3, with TRBD2 matching 9 bases. V shed 4 bases, J shed 2 bases, and the junction held 7 bases outside the gene matches. CDR3 size: 16 residues. Germline-derived CDR1 and CDR2 are LGHNA and YNFKEQ. CDR3: CASSPRAGGDTDTQYF. CDR3 coding DNA: TGTGCCAGCAGCCCTCGAGCGGGAGGAGACACAGATACGCAGTATTTT.

Note on this clone: At one end, the junction sequence differs from germline, possibly due to a read error. This chain joins TRBV6-1 and TRBJ2-3; a weak D match, TRBD2 (7 bases). This CDR3 is 15 amino acids long. From germline, CDR1 is MNHNS and CDR2 SASEGT. The CDR3 DNA follows: TGTGCCAGCAGCGAAGGGGGGGCGAGTCCAGATACGCAGTATTTT. Amino acids: CASSEGGASPDTQYF.

The chain carries TRBV28 and TRBJ2-3, with a weak D call TRBD1 (5 bases). V was shortened by 10 bases and J by 2 bases, with 19 bases between the two germline ends. Germline V gene data show CDR1 as MDHEN and CDR2 as SYDVKM. There are 15 residues in the CDR3. The CDR3 nucleotides are TGTGCCACCCGTGTAAGGGGCTATGTCACAGATACGCAGTATTTT. The encoded protein is CATRVRGYVTDTQYF.

V usage is TRBV27 and J usage is TRBJ2-5; 8 nucleotides line up with TRBD1. CDR1 and CDR2 from the germline V gene are MNHEY and SMNVEV (reference sequence). The V segment lost 8 bases and the J segment 1 base; nucleotides outside the gene matches: 9. The CDR3 runs to 15 residues. The CDR3 DNA is TGTGCCAGCTCCACCCGCAGGGGGCGCCAAGAGACCCAGTACTTC. Translated: CASSTRRGRQETQYF.

This clone showed up many times. The chain uses TRBV6-1 and TRBJ1-4; D remains unclear. The CDR3 loop spans 13 amino acids. Trimming cost V 11 bases and J 3 bases, with 13 bases left between them. In germline, CDR1 is MNHNS, CDR2 SASEGT. CDR3 residues: CAGRARPNEKLFF. The CDR3 DNA reads as TGTGCCGGACGGGCGCGGCCTAATGAAAAACTGTTTTTT.

This clone was observed a few times. The V call is TRBV9, the J call TRBJ2-1; D gene unclear. Germline CDR1 SGDLS, CDR2 YYNGEE. This CDR3 has 13 amino acids. V dropped 0 bases and J dropped 5 bases, with 6 bases sitting between them. The CDR3, as DNA: TGTGCCAGCAGCGTAGGACTTGACAATGAGCAGTTCTTC. Its protein product is CASSVGLDNEQFF.

The chain joins TRBV6-5 to TRBJ1-2; D uncertain. V was clipped by 2 bases and J by 4 bases, with 8 bases between them. Germline loops: CDR1 MNHEY, CDR2 SVGAGI. This CDR3 contains 13 residues. The CDR3 DNA follows: TGTGCCAGCAGTTACATCGGAAGCTATGGCTACACCTTC. Translated: CASSYIGSYGYTF.

V usage is TRBV28 and J usage is TRBJ2-7; D is undetermined. The CDR3 covers 14 residues. V lost 4 bases and J 3 bases, leaving 13 bases between the germline ends. Germline V gives CDR1 MDHEN, CDR2 SYDVKM. The CDR3: CASSWSFSVYEQYF. The CDR3, as DNA: TGTGCCAGCAGTTGGTCTTTTTCTGTCTACGAGCAGTACTTC.

V gene TRBV11-2 combines with J gene TRBJ2-7, with 10 bases aligning to TRBD2. This CDR3 region has 16 residues. The V segment lost 5 bases and the J segment 4 bases; nucleotides outside the gene matches: 11. Germline V lookup: CDR1 SGHAT, CDR2 FQNNGV. Written as DNA, the CDR3 is TGTGCCAGCAGCCCCCGAGGAGCGGGAGGGACGTACGAGCAGTACTTC. This gives the protein CASSPRGAGGTYEQYF.

The genes are TRBV5-1 and TRBJ2-1; 8 nucleotides line up with TRBD1. The germline V gene encodes CDR1 SGHRS and CDR2 YFSETQ. The CDR3 loop spans 14 amino acids. The J segment lost 5 bases and the V segment lost 4 bases, leaving 5 bases of the junction unmatched. The CDR3 spells CASSLWTGNNEQFF. CDR3 DNA: TGCGCCAGCAGCCTATGGACAGGGAACAATGAGCAGTTCTTC.

The V call is TRBV5-1, the J call TRBJ2-3; TRBD1 matches 8 bases. The germline gives CDR1 SGHRS, CDR2 YFSETQ. The trim removed 4 bases at V and 1 base at J, leaving 11 bases unmatched. There are 17 residues in the CDR3. The CDR3 loop reads CASSTGQGSPRTDTQYF. The DNA of the CDR3 is TGCGCCAGCAGCACAGGACAGGGATCCCCGCGCACAGATACGCAGTATTTT.

The chain carries TRBV15 and TRBJ1-1; 7 nucleotides align to TRBD1. CDR3 length: 15 residues. Unmatched junction bases numbered 4, after V lost 3 bases and J lost 0 bases. From germline, CDR1 is LNHNV and CDR2 YYDKDF (reference sequence). DNA for the CDR3: TGTGCCACCAGCAGCCGGGACAGAGTGAACACTGAAGCTTTCTTT. This codes for CATSSRDRVNTEAFF.